Below are 8 T cell receptor beta chains sequenced from a single sample in a study of shared clonotypes between healthy human individuals. Method: immunoSEQ multiplex PCR; TCRdb's copy keeps in-frame clones and lacks some. Among nearly 1 million clones, 76% were seen once, and the ten largest hold roughly 1.5%. What was sequenced was memory CD4+ T cells sorted from blood. Subset indicated: CD45RA-negative fraction. Source of these receptors: a man aged 18 to 30 in good health.

The rearrangement uses TRBV30 and TRBJ2-7; D tentatively fits TRBD1 or TRBD2 (5 bases each). The CDR3 is made up of 16 amino acids. Germline V gene data show CDR1 as GTSNPN and CDR2 as SVGIG (reference sequence). With 0 bases removed from V and 7 bases from J, the gap between germline ends came to 22 bases. The CDR3 DNA follows: TGTGCCTGGAGTGTACGGTGGGGGAGAGCCACAGCGGAGCAGTACTTC. Translating gives CAWSVRWGRATAEQYF.

Here the CDR3 DNA reads TGTGCCAGCAGCTGGGGTCCTAGCGGGCTCACAGATACGCAGTATTTT. Residues: CASSWGPSGLTDTQYF. This chain joins TRBV7-2 and TRBJ2-3, with 8 nucleotides matching TRBD2. The V gene end was trimmed by 4 bases and the J gene end by 2 bases; junction bases not matched to a gene: 8. In germline, CDR1 is SGHTA, CDR2 FQGNSA. The CDR3 is 16 amino acids.

This chain joins TRBV2 and TRBJ1-4; 12 bases match TRBD1. The CDR3 sequence is 14 residues long. The V gene's germline CDR1 is SNHLY and CDR2 FYNNEI. V dropped 6 bases and J dropped 6; count of bases not matched to a gene: 2. CDR3 sequence reads: CASRGDRGHEKLFF. CDR3 nucleotides: TGTGCCAGCAGGGGGGACAGGGGGCATGAAAAACTGTTTTTT.

This chain connects TRBV5-1 to TRBJ1-1, with D possibly matching TRBD1 (6 bases). The CDR3 consists of 15 residues. V gave up 0 bases and J gave up 5 bases, with 14 bases separating them. Germline V lookup: CDR1 SGHRS, CDR2 YFSETQ. CDR3 loop: CASSLEAGAMTEAFF. The CDR3 DNA is TGCGCCAGCAGCTTGGAAGCAGGGGCGATGACTGAAGCTTTCTTT.

The rearrangement joins TRBV5-6 to TRBJ1-1; possibly TRBD1 for D (6 bases). CDR3 length: 12 residues. Germline V gene sequence: CDR1 SGHDT, CDR2 YYEEEE. The V gene lost 2 bases and the J gene lost 9 bases, with 11 bases spanning the gap. The CDR3 loop reads CASSLADRQAFF. CDR3 bases: TGTGCCAGCAGCTTAGCGGACAGACAAGCTTTCTTT.

The rearrangement links TRBV28 to TRBJ2-6; D is ambiguous. This CDR3 comprises 14 residues. V dropped 4 bases and J dropped 4 bases, with 8 bases sitting between them. Germline V lookup: CDR1 MDHEN, CDR2 SYDVKM. The CDR3 sequence: CASSSGGGANVLTF. CDR3 DNA: TGTGCCAGCAGTTCAGGTGGCGGGGCCAACGTCCTGACTTTC.

This sequence joins TRBV6-6 and TRBJ1-5; the D is unclear. V lost 2 bases and J 4 bases, leaving 9 bases between the germline ends. Germline V gene data show CDR1 as MNHNY and CDR2 as SVGAGI (reference sequence). There are 14 residues in the CDR3. The CDR3 here is CASSYNEGNQPQHF. The DNA for the CDR3 is TGTGCCAGCAGTTACAACGAAGGGAATCAGCCCCAGCATTTT.

The chain has TRBV19 and TRBJ1-5; D uncertain. Trimming cost V 7 bases and J 7 bases, with 17 bases left between them. This CDR3 is 14 amino acids long. Germline lookup yields CDR1 LNHDA and CDR2 SQIVND (reference sequence). The CDR3 DNA follows: TGTGCCAGTAATGGGCAGGCGGGGATCCAGCCCCAGCATTTT. This encodes CASNGQAGIQPQHF.